Listed below are T cell receptor beta chains from one sample, sequenced in a study of Ad26.COV2.S vaccination and SARS-CoV-2 variants. Clones were read by immunoSEQ multiplex PCR, and TCRdb kept only the in-frame ones, dropping some. The sample consists of about 350,000 clones, 75% to 90% of them appearing once. Sequencing was performed on peripheral blood, taken in a trial of Ad26.COV2.S vaccine versus placebo. All receptors come from a person aged 18-65 years who received the Ad26.COV2.S COVID-19 vaccine or a placebo. Each CDR3 is given with its conserved first and last residue. D genes are given only for firm matches. Not every row has a clone size; where given, it reads once, few, many or a size class.

.	TRBV6-5	TRBJ1-1	.	CASSYSRRNTEAFF	TGTGCCAGCAGTTACTCGAGGAGGAACACTGAAGCTTTCTTT
.	TRBV14	TRBJ1-6	.	CASSQVGGSPLHF	TGTGCCAGCAGCCAAGTGGGTGGGTCACCCCTCCACTTT
.	TRBV6-5	TRBJ2-3	TRBD2	CATVLAGGTDTQYF	TGTGCCACCGTGCTAGCGGGGGGTACAGATACGCAGTATTTT
.	TRBV5-1	TRBJ2-7	TRBD2	CASSNAGTSGRVIYEQYF	TGCGCCAGCAGCAACGCCGGGACTAGCGGGAGGGTCATCTACGAGCAGTACTTC
.	TRBV24-1	TRBJ1-2	TRBD1	CATSEPTGGWEGYTF	TGTGCCACCAGTGAGCCCACAGGGGGGTGGGAAGGCTACACCTTC
.	TRBV19	TRBJ2-4	.	CASSNGIGIAKNIQYF	TGTGCCAGTAGTAATGGCATCGGGATAGCCAAAAACATTCAGTACTTC
.	TRBV10-3	TRBJ2-3	TRBD2	CAISESGTTNTDTQYF	TGTGCCATCAGTGAGTCGGGGACTACGAACACAGATACGCAGTATTTT
.	TRBV28	TRBJ2-4	.	CASSPGKGAAGAKNIQYF	TGTGCCAGCAGTCCCGGCAAAGGGGCTGCAGGAGCCAAAAACATTCAGTACTTC
once	TRBV7-8	TRBJ1-1	TRBD1	CASSSGQLWRGTEAFF	TGTGCCAGCAGCTCGGGACAGCTTTGGCGGGGCACTGAAGCTTTCTTT
.	TRBV7-9	TRBJ1-1	.	CASSLGGGWVNTEAFF	TGTGCCAGCAGCTTAGGGGGAGGTTGGGTGAACACTGAAGCTTTCTTT
.	TRBV12-3/TRBV12-4	TRBJ1-2	.	CAASPGYTF	TGTGCCGCCTCTCCCGGCTACACCTTC
.	TRBV6-4	TRBJ1-1	.	CASSDLQGSGAFF	TGTGCCAGCAGTGACCTACAGGGTTCCGGGGCTTTCTTT
.	TRBV12-3/TRBV12-4	TRBJ1-1	.	CASSLSRGEAFF	TGTGCCAGCAGTTTATCACGGGGGGAAGCTTTCTTT
.	TRBV3-1/TRBV3-2	TRBJ1-1	.	CASSQGGVGEAFF	TGTGCCAGCAGCCAAGGAGGGGTAGGTGAAGCTTTCTTT
.	TRBV4-1	TRBJ2-7	.	CASSQGWDGSYEQYF	TGCGCCAGCAGCCAAGGCTGGGACGGCTCCTACGAGCAGTACTTC
.	TRBV6-6	TRBJ2-3	TRBD1	CASSYSGGQGDTQYF	TGTGCCAGCAGTTACTCGGGGGGACAGGGGGATACGCAGTATTTT
.	TRBV6-2/TRBV6-3	TRBJ1-2	.	CASSARQALIGYTF	TGTGCCAGCAGTGCCCGACAGGCCCTCATTGGCTACACCTTC
once	TRBV7-2	TRBJ1-1	.	CASSLVRGPEAFF	TGTGCCAGCAGCTTAGTAAGAGGCCCTGAAGCTTTCTTT
few	TRBV2	TRBJ1-5	.	CASSDGGPNQPQHF	TGTGCCAGCAGTGACGGGGGGCCTAATCAGCCCCAGCATTTT
.	TRBV10-3	TRBJ2-7	TRBD2	CAISDPGGGEQYF	TGTGCCATCAGTGACCCGGGAGGCGGGGAGCAGTACTTC
.	TRBV7-9	TRBJ2-1	.	CASSLDRGSYNEQFF	TGTGCCAGCAGCTTAGATAGGGGCTCCTACAATGAGCAGTTCTTC
once	TRBV27	TRBJ2-3	.	CASTRGGRTTDTQYF	TGTGCCAGCACCCGTGGAGGTCGCACCACAGATACGCAGTATTTT
.	TRBV19	TRBJ1-5	.	CASSIDPQFTRGNQPQHF	TGTGCCAGTAGTATAGATCCCCAGTTCACCAGGGGCAATCAGCCCCAGCATTTT
.	TRBV23-1	TRBJ2-2	.	CASSQSVVRPFTGELFF	TGCGCCAGCAGTCAATCGGTAGTCAGGCCCTTTACCGGGGAGCTGTTTTTT
.	TRBV6-2/TRBV6-3	TRBJ1-5	.	CASSSIWGEKSNQPQHF	TGTGCCAGCAGTTCAATTTGGGGAGAAAAAAGCAATCAGCCCCAGCATTTT
.	TRBV5-5	TRBJ2-2	.	CASSMVDNGELFF	TGTGCCAGCAGCATGGTGGATAACGGGGAGCTGTTTTTT
.	TRBV7-8	TRBJ2-7	.	CASSLTQGPYEQYF	TGTGCCAGCAGCTTAACACAGGGACCCTACGAGCAGTACTTC
.	TRBV10-3	TRBJ2-1	.	CAISDPGGAYNEQFF	TGTGCCATCAGTGACCCAGGGGGGGCCTACAATGAGCAGTTCTTC
once	TRBV2	TRBJ2-5	.	CASSDSRQVQETQYF	TGTGCCAGCAGTGATTCCCGGCAGGTCCAAGAGACCCAGTACTTC
.	TRBV7-2	TRBJ1-5	.	CASSLAGLSASQPQHF	TGTGCCAGCAGCTTAGCTGGTCTTAGTGCGAGTCAGCCCCAGCATTTT
.	TRBV5-1	TRBJ2-7	TRBD1	CASSLGWTGNDEQYF	TGCGCCAGCAGCTTGGGCTGGACAGGGAACGACGAGCAGTACTTC
.	TRBV10-2	TRBJ2-7	.	CASSANYEQYF	TGCGCCAGCAGTGCAAACTACGAGCAGTACTTC
.	TRBV6-5	TRBJ2-7	.	CASSWGGGYEQYF	TGTGCCAGCAGTTGGGGTGGGGGCTACGAGCAGTACTTC
.	TRBV11-2	TRBJ1-2	.	CASSLARGAGDGYTF	TGTGCCAGCAGCTTAGCGAGGGGCGCGGGGGATGGCTACACCTTC
once	TRBV5-1	TRBJ2-1	TRBD2	CASSLRNLAGDYNEQFF	TGCGCCAGCAGCTTGCGGAACTTAGCGGGAGATTACAATGAGCAGTTCTTC
.	TRBV28	TRBJ2-5	TRBD2	CASSWHLAGVETQYF	TGTGCCAGCAGCTGGCACCTAGCGGGAGTGGAGACCCAGTACTTC
.	TRBV6-5	TRBJ1-1	TRBD1	CASSLTGTGWTEAFF	TGTGCCAGCAGTTTGACCGGGACAGGGTGGACTGAAGCTTTCTTT
few	TRBV19	TRBJ2-7	.	CASGLDRYEQYF	TGTGCCAGTGGGTTGGACCGCTACGAGCAGTACTTC
few	TRBV6-5	TRBJ1-1	.	CASSPRVRVTEAFF	TGTGCCAGCAGTCCCAGGGTTCGGGTCACTGAAGCTTTCTTT
once	TRBV7-9	TRBJ2-3	TRBD1	CASSPRGLSTDTQYF	TGTGCCAGCAGCCCCAGGGGGCTTAGCACAGATACGCAGTATTTT
.	TRBV28	TRBJ1-2	.	CASSSGGLGYGYTF	TGTGCCAGCAGCTCGGGGGGGCTTGGCTATGGCTACACCTTC
.	TRBV28	TRBJ1-1	.	CASRTVNTEAFF	TGTGCCAGCAGGACGGTTAACACTGAAGCTTTCTTT
.	TRBV6-2/TRBV6-3	TRBJ2-7	TRBD2	CASSPGLAGSYEQYF	TGTGCCAGCAGTCCGGGACTAGCGGGGTCCTACGAGCAGTACTTC
once	TRBV11-2	TRBJ2-1	TRBD2	CASSLGFGTNYNEQFF	TGTGCCAGCAGCTTAGGGTTTGGGACTAATTACAATGAGCAGTTCTTC
.	TRBV9	TRBJ1-4	.	CASSVDDLTGRGTGGEKLFF	TGTGCCAGCAGCGTAGACGATCTAACGGGGCGGGGGACCGGAGGTGAAAAACTGTTTTTT
.	TRBV4-1	TRBJ2-7	.	CASSQLGDGGSYEQYF	TGCGCCAGCAGCCAACTTGGGGACGGTGGTTCCTACGAGCAGTACTTC
few	TRBV19	TRBJ1-2	.	CASTSSLRGDYGYTF	TGTGCCAGTACCTCCTCCCTACGAGGCGACTATGGCTACACCTTC
.	TRBV29-1	TRBJ1-1	.	CSVPGEPEAFF	TGCAGCGTACCTGGGGAACCTGAAGCTTTCTTT
.	TRBV29-1	TRBJ1-1	.	CSVEGRANTEAFF	TGCAGCGTTGAAGGCAGGGCGAACACTGAAGCTTTCTTT
.	TRBV2	TRBJ2-1	.	CASSQALRSQDGNEQFF	TGTGCCAGCAGTCAGGCTCTCAGGAGTCAAGACGGGAATGAGCAGTTCTTC
.	TRBV11-3	TRBJ2-4	.	CARFDYLAKNIQYF	TGTGCCAGGTTTGATTACCTAGCCAAAAACATTCAGTACTTC
once	TRBV3-1/TRBV3-2	TRBJ1-3	.	CASSQGGSGNTIYF	TGTGCCAGCAGCCAAGGGGGCTCCGGAAACACCATATATTTT
.	TRBV12-5	TRBJ2-1	TRBD2	CASGLVISGGLGEQFF	TGTGCTAGTGGTTTGGTAATCTCCGGGGGGTTAGGGGAGCAGTTCTTC
once	TRBV5-6	TRBJ1-5	.	CASSPWGRGGNQPQHF	TGTGCCAGCAGCCCGTGGGGCAGAGGGGGCAATCAGCCCCAGCATTTT
.	TRBV5-1	TRBJ2-1	TRBD2	CASSFTRTSGSNEQFF	TGCGCCAGCAGCTTTACCCGGACTAGCGGGAGTAATGAGCAGTTCTTC